This TCR beta chain was identified in a study of control samples from healthy donors and cancer patients. TCRdb's copy holds only in-frame clones and misses some; the assay was immunoSEQ multiplex PCR. The data contain under 450,000 clones, around nine tenths of them singletons. Trimming stripped 3 bases from V and 4 bases from J, with 16 bases between. Germline values: CDR1 SGDLS, CDR2 YYNGEE. CDR3 length: 15 residues. This sequence originates from a man aged 35-49 years with head and neck cancer. The gene calls are TRBV9 and TRBJ1-2; D may be TRBD1 (5 bases). The sequencing input was PBMCs. The CDR3 nucleotides are TGTGCCAGCAGCGAGGGGACGGCAAATCCCTATGGCTACACCTTC. It codes for CASSEGTANPYGYTF.